These 26 T cell receptor beta chains came from one sample sequenced in a study of blood T cell repertoires in COVID-19. Assay used: immunoSEQ multiplex PCR; TCRdb lists only in-frame clones, some missing. The sample has some 330,000 clones, roughly 90% seen once; the top ten hold roughly 4.1%. Specimen: peripheral blood. The receptors here all came from a woman between 45 and 65 years old with active or convalescent COVID-19.

The chain carries TRBV18 and TRBJ2-6; D possibly corresponds to TRBD1 (5 bases). Germline V CDR1 and CDR2: KGHSH, LQKENI. With 3 bases removed from V and 1 base from J, the gap between germline ends came to 16 bases. CDR3 length: 18 amino acids. CDR3 nucleotide sequence: TGTGCCAGCTCACCCGGGCAGGGTTTACAGTCTGGGGCCAACGTCCTGACTTTC. It codes for CASSPGQGLQSGANVLTF.

The rearrangement joins TRBV2 to TRBJ1-2; TRBD1 aligns across 8 bases. The CDR3 totals 14 residues. The germline V gene has CDR1 SNHLY and CDR2 FYNNEI. Trimming removed 7 bases from V and 0 bases from J; junction bases left unmatched: 4. The DNA of the CDR3 is TGTGCCAGCACCGACAGGGGAACTAACTATGGCTACACCTTC. It encodes CASTDRGTNYGYTF.

The rearrangement links TRBV30 to TRBJ2-7, with 8 bases fitting TRBD1. The CDR3 covers 14 residues. V shed 5 bases, J shed 4 bases, and the junction held 10 bases outside the gene matches. CDR1 and CDR2 (germline): GTSNPN, SVGIG (reference sequence). The CDR3 nucleotides are TGTGCCTGGGGATTCGGACAGGGCGGGTACGAGCAGTACTTC. Translating gives CAWGFGQGGYEQYF. Together with reference TRBV30 and TRBJ2-7, the CDR3 gives the full variable domain: SQTIHQWPATLVQPVGSPLSLECTVEGTSNPNLYWYRQAAGRGLQLLFYSVGIGQISSEVPQNLSASRPQDRQFILSSKKLLLSDSGFYLCAWGFGQGGYEQYFGPGTRLTVT.

This clone was seen only a few times. The chain links TRBV4-3 to TRBJ2-2; 7 bases are shared with TRBD2. With 1 base clipped from V and 1 base from J, the junction kept 6 bases outside the gene matches. The CDR3 sequence is 17 residues long. Germline lookup yields CDR1 LGHNA and CDR2 YSLEER. CDR3 sequence reads: CASSQGLGGRNTGELFF. CDR3 bases: TGCGCCAGCAGCCAAGGGCTTGGCGGGAGGAACACCGGGGAGCTGTTTTTT.

The V gene is TRBV5-4, the J gene TRBJ1-1; TRBD1 is a possible D gene (5 bases). Trimming took 5 bases from V and 4 from J, leaving 9 bases between them. The CDR3 contains 12 residues. CDR1 and CDR2 from the germline V gene are SGHNT and YYREEE (reference sequence). The CDR3 reads CASSFDSTEAFF. The CDR3 coding sequence is TGTGCCAGCAGTTTTGACAGCACTGAAGCTTTCTTT.

This clone was counted only a few times. The chain uses TRBV6-5 and TRBJ1-4, with D uncertain. Germline lookup yields CDR1 MNHEY and CDR2 SVGAGI. Between the trimmed V and J ends, which lost 2 bases and 7 bases, there was a span of 17 bases. This CDR3 spans 16 amino acids. The CDR3 coding sequence is TGTGCCAGCAGTTACCATGATGGCTACCGGGGTGAAAAACTGTTTTTT. It codes for CASSYHDGYRGEKLFF.

The chain uses TRBV27 and TRBJ1-1, with 9 bases identical to TRBD1. J was trimmed by 2 bases and V by 5 bases; bases with no gene match: 9. The V gene's germline CDR1 is MNHEY and CDR2 SMNVEV (reference sequence). The CDR3 is 16 amino acids. The CDR3, as DNA: TGTGCCAGCAGTGTAGATCCGGGACAGGGTAACACTGAAGCTTTCTTT. It is translated as CASSVDPGQGNTEAFF.

This sequence joins TRBV18 and TRBJ2-7, with TRBD2 matching 12 bases. The ends lost 2 bases at V and 3 bases at J; junction bases unmatched: 5. The V gene's germline CDR1 is KGHSH and CDR2 LQKENI. The CDR3 runs 16 residues. The CDR3 DNA reads TGTGCCAGCTCACCAGGAGGACTAGCGGGATTCTACGAGCAGTACTTC. This encodes CASSPGGLAGFYEQYF.

V usage is TRBV6-5 and J usage is TRBJ2-7, with 7 bases matching TRBD1. V gave up 6 bases and J gave up 8 bases; unmatched junction bases: 10. CDR3 length: 13 residues. Germline V gene sequence: CDR1 MNHEY, CDR2 SVGAGI. CDR3 residues: CASSQSQGSKQYF. The CDR3 coding sequence is TGTGCCAGCAGCCAGTCACAGGGGTCAAAGCAGTACTTC.

The rearrangement uses TRBV5-4 and TRBJ1-2; D not certain. The CDR3 extends over 13 amino acids. Germline CDR1 and CDR2: SGHNT and YYREEE (reference sequence). Trimming took 0 bases from V and 1 from J, leaving 4 bases between them. CDR3 sequence: CASSLAVNYGYTF. The DNA of the CDR3 is TGTGCCAGCAGCTTGGCCGTTAACTATGGCTACACCTTC.

CDR3 coding DNA: TGTGCCAGTCATACCACAGGGCCATATCAGCCCCAGCATTTT. Protein sequence: CASHTTGPYQPQHF. The chain couples TRBV19 to TRBJ1-5; D might be TRBD1 (6 bases). CDR1 LNHDA and CDR2 SQIVND come from the germline V gene (reference sequence). Trimming removed 8 bases at V and 5 bases at J, with 16 bases between. The length of the CDR3 is 14 residues.

The rearrangement links TRBV6-4 to TRBJ1-5; perhaps TRBD1 as D (6 bases). V was clipped by 3 bases and J by 6 bases, with 18 bases between them. The CDR3 is 16 residues long. Looked up from germline, CDR1 is MRHNA and CDR2 is SNTAGT. The CDR3 coding sequence is TGTGCCAGCAGTGAACGCGACAGGTCTCCCGTTCAGCCCCAGCATTTT. Translated, it gives CASSERDRSPVQPQHF.

The CDR3 coding sequence is TGCAGTGCTAGAACGGGAGATGAGCAGTTCTTC. Translating it yields CSARTGDEQFF. The chain couples TRBV20-1 to TRBJ2-1, with D possibly TRBD2 on 6 matching bases. The CDR3 is made up of 11 amino acids. V shed 2 bases and J shed 8 bases, with 7 bases lying between them. Germline V gene sequence: CDR1 DFQATT, CDR2 SNEGSKA (reference sequence).

The gene calls are TRBV18 and TRBJ1-2, with D maybe TRBD1 (6 bases). The CDR3 loop spans 13 amino acids. Trimming pared 4 bases from V and 5 bases from J, leaving 11 bases between. Germline V lookup: CDR1 KGHSH, CDR2 LQKENI. CDR3 sequence: CASSRQDLYGYTF. The CDR3 DNA reads TGTGCCAGCTCACGACAGGACTTGTATGGCTACACCTTC.

The V call is TRBV24-1, the J call TRBJ2-3, with 10 nucleotides matching TRBD2. This CDR3 comprises 17 residues. V trimming: 4 bases; J trimming: 4 bases; junction bases outside the gene matches: 10. Germline values: CDR1 KGHDR, CDR2 SFDVKD. In nucleotides, the CDR3 is TGTGCCACCAGTGACCCCTCTCTAGCGGGAGTCGCAGATACGCAGTATTTT. Translated, it gives CATSDPSLAGVADTQYF.

The chain joins TRBV5-1 to TRBJ2-1; TRBD2 matches at 7 bases. The germline V gene encodes CDR1 SGHRS and CDR2 YFSETQ. The V gene end was trimmed by 0 bases and the J gene end by 8 bases; junction bases not matched to a gene: 20. The length of the CDR3 is 19 residues. The DNA for the CDR3 is TGCGCCAGCAGCTTGGCCCTACTGCCGGGACTATCCAAGTCAGATGAGCAGTTCTTC. This encodes CASSLALLPGLSKSDEQFF.

This clone came up once. This rearrangement joins TRBV19 to TRBJ1-2, with D tentatively TRBD1 (5 bases). This CDR3 has 14 amino acids. The V end was cut by 7 bases, the J end by 5 bases, with 17 bases between. The germline V gene has CDR1 LNHDA and CDR2 SQIVND (reference sequence). The CDR3 DNA sequence: TGTGCCAGTAAAAGGGCCAGGGATTCGTATGGCTACACCTTC. This codes for CASKRARDSYGYTF.

CDR3 DNA: TGTGCCACCGGACATGATAAAGAGACCCAGTACTTC. This codes for CATGHDKETQYF. The V and J genes are TRBV10-3 and TRBJ2-5, with D possibly being TRBD1 (5 bases). CDR1 and CDR2 (germline): ENHRY, SYGVKD. V shed 10 bases and J shed 3 bases, with 12 bases lying between them. This CDR3 spans 12 amino acids.

Points on this clone: The same CDR3 can be traced to other DNA sequences in this sample. The chain recombines TRBV9 with TRBJ1-5, with D uncertain. Germline V gene sequence: CDR1 SGDLS, CDR2 YYNGEE. V lost 0 bases and J lost 4, with 8 bases in between. The CDR3 is made up of 14 amino acids. The CDR3 coding sequence is TGTGCCAGCAGCGTAGGGGCTGTAAATCAGCCCCAGCATTTT. The encoded protein is CASSVGAVNQPQHF.

This clone was counted a single time. The chain is built from TRBV27 and TRBJ1-1; D possibly corresponds to TRBD1 (6 bases). The ends were cut back, 2 bases at V and 4 bases at J, with 14 bases in the middle. The germline CDR1 and CDR2 sequences are MNHEY and SMNVEV (reference sequence). The CDR3 length is 15 residues. CDR3 sequence reads: CASSLIQGESTEAFF. In DNA, the CDR3 is TGTGCCAGCAGTTTAATACAGGGAGAAAGCACTGAAGCTTTCTTT.

The chain carries TRBV6-6 and TRBJ2-1; no clear D gene. The CDR3 runs 15 residues. CDR1 MNHNY and CDR2 SVGAGI come from the germline V gene (reference sequence). V dropped 3 bases and J dropped 0 bases, with 9 bases sitting between them. The CDR3 sequence: CASSYFDSSYNEQFF. DNA for the CDR3: TGTGCCAGCAGTTATTTTGATAGCTCCTACAATGAGCAGTTCTTC.

This chain uses TRBV29-1 with TRBJ1-4, with 7 bases aligning to TRBD1. This CDR3 spans 12 amino acids. The V segment lost 7 bases and the J segment 8 bases; nucleotides outside the gene matches: 7. Germline V lookup: CDR1 SQVTM, CDR2 ANQGSEA. The CDR3 here is CSGSPGGEKLFF. Here the CDR3 DNA reads TGCAGCGGATCACCAGGGGGGGAAAAACTGTTTTTT.

The J gene is TRBJ1-1, the V gene TRBV29-1, with D tentatively TRBD1 (5 bases). The germline CDR1 and CDR2 sequences are SQVTM and ANQGSEA. V lost 0 bases and J 1 base, leaving 6 bases between the germline ends. The CDR3 is 13 amino acids. CDR3 residues: CSVEDQGNTEAFF. The CDR3, as DNA: TGCAGCGTTGAAGATCAGGGGAACACTGAAGCTTTCTTT.

The chain recombines TRBV6-5 with TRBJ2-6; D unclear. The CDR3 has 15 amino acids. The germline V gene has CDR1 MNHEY and CDR2 SVGAGI. The ends were cut back, 2 bases at V and 4 bases at J, with 9 bases in the middle. The CDR3 DNA sequence: TGTGCCAGCAGTTACCGAAGGAGCGGGGCCAACGTCCTGACTTTC. It translates to CASSYRRSGANVLTF.

The rearrangement links TRBV25-1 to TRBJ2-2; 11 positions agree with TRBD1. The CDR3 has 16 amino acids. Germline CDR1 is MGHDK and CDR2 is SYGVNS. V dropped 5 bases and J dropped 6; count of bases not matched to a gene: 8. This chain's CDR3 is CASSPPGTGGAGELFF. The CDR3 nucleotides are TGTGCCAGCAGTCCTCCCGGGACAGGGGGAGCCGGGGAGCTGTTTTTT.

The gene calls are TRBV15 and TRBJ2-3, with 10 bases lining up with TRBD2. The trim removed 0 bases at V and 1 base at J, leaving 13 bases unmatched. This CDR3 spans 20 amino acids. Germline-derived CDR1 and CDR2 are LNHNV and YYDKDF (reference sequence). The CDR3 coding sequence is TGTGCCACCAGCAGAGAAGAAGGGCTAGCGGGAGTCAGGCGCACAGATACGCAGTATTTT. Translated, it gives CATSREEGLAGVRRTDTQYF.